This section outlines one T cell receptor (beta chain) sequence together with its context. V was clipped by 7 bases and J by 5 bases; unmatched bases: 12. Germline loops: CDR1 ENHRY, CDR2 SYGVKD. This CDR3 has 18 amino acids. The data were obtained in a study of shared T cell receptors in the human thymus. This table comes from immunoSEQ multiplex PCR, and its TCRdb copy is limited to in-frame clones, with some not included. The table lists hundreds of thousands of clones, around 89% of them singletons. The same data also contributed to another study, on human thymus T cells. That report notes: It was healthy Finnish infants having corrective surgery for congenital heart defects who were the donors. Corrective cardiac operations yielded the resected thymus tissue. Repertoires from thymus and blood appeared to show biased V and J gene usage. Unrelated individuals reportedly shared highly overlapping thymic TCR repertoires.

This clonotype was obtained from a boy younger than two with a congenital heart defect. The specimen was thymocytes. The rearrangement joins TRBV10-3 to TRBJ2-1, with TRBD2 matching over 15 bases. CDR3 in DNA: TGTGCCATCAACTCACGGACTAGCGGGAGGGTAAGGGACAATGAGCAGTTCTTC. Protein product: CAINSRTSGRVRDNEQFF.